This entry lists 2 T cell receptor beta chains sequenced from one sample in a study of blood T cell repertoires in COVID-19. The assay was immunoSEQ multiplex PCR, and TCRdb's table has in-frame clones only and misses some. This table has around 35,000 clones, around 87% appearing once. Sequencing was carried out using peripheral blood. The receptors stem from a human donor in a cohort sampled during active COVID-19.

The chain joins TRBV5-1 to TRBJ1-4, with D possibly being TRBD1 (6 bases). The V end was cut by 0 bases, the J end by 4 bases, with 16 bases between. This CDR3 spans 17 amino acids. CDR1 is SGHRS and CDR2 is YFSETQ in the germline V gene. The CDR3: CASSLVGARWNNEKLFF. As DNA, the CDR3 is TGCGCCAGCAGCTTGGTGGGGGCGCGTTGGAATAATGAAAAACTGTTTTTT.

The chain joins TRBV7-2 to TRBJ2-5; 7 bases fit TRBD2. Germline V gives CDR1 SGHTA, CDR2 FQGNSA. The CDR3 has 15 amino acids. Unmatched junction bases numbered 11, after V lost 5 bases and J lost 5 bases. As DNA, the CDR3 is TGTGCCAGCAGCCGGGGGGATCGAATTAGGGAGACCCAGTACTTC. Amino acid sequence: CASSRGDRIRETQYF.